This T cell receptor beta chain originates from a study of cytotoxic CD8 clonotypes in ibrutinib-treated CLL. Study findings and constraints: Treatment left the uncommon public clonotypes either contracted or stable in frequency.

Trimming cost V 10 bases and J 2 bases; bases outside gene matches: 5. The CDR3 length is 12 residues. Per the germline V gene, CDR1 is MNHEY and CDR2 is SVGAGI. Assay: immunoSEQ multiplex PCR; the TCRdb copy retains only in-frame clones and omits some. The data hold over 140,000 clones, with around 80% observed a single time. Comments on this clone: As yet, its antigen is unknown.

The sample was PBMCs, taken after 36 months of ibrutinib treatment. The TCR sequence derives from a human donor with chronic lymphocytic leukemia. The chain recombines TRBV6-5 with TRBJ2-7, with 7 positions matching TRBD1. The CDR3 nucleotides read TGTGCCAACCCGGGACAGCCCTACGAGCAGTACTTC. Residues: CANPGQPYEQYF.